This T cell receptor beta chain was captured by sequencing in a study of response to subunit inactivated influenza vaccine. General study findings and limits: The authors suggested that few new T cells are recruited per seasonal influenza vaccination.

With respect to this clonotype: Antigen: not known.

Trimming took 3 bases from V and 3 from J; bases not matched to a gene: 5. Germline V CDR1 and CDR2: KGHDR, SFDVKD. The CDR3 sequence is 16 residues long. TCRdb recomputed calls from the RT-PCR reads with MiXCR, one row per CDR3 protein. This table has almost 250,000 distinct CDR3 sequences, roughly an eighth appearing once. The source material was non-naive T cells sorted from PBMCs, sampled approximately 15 days before vaccination. The V and J genes are TRBV24-1 and TRBJ2-2, with TRBD1 identical over 8 bases. The TCR originated in a man aged 50 or older who received an inactivated influenza vaccine. CDR3 DNA: TGTGCCACCAGTGATGCGGGACAGGTCTACACCGGGGAGCTGTTTTTT. Protein sequence: CATSDAGQVYTGELFF.